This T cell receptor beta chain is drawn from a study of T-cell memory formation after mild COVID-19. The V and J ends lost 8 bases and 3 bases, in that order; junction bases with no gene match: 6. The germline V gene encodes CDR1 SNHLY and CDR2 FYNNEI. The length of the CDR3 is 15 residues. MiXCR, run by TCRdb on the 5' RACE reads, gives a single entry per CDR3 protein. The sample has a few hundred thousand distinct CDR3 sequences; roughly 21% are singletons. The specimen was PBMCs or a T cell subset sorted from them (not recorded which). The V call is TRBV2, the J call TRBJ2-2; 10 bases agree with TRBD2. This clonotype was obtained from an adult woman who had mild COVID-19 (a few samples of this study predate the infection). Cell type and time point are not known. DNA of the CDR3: TGTGCCAGCGGAGCGGGGACTAGCGACACCGGGGAGCTGTTTTTT. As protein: CASGAGTSDTGELFF.